These 30 T cell receptor beta chains were all obtained from the same sample, sequenced in a study of OX40 agonist ivuxolimab in advanced cancers. The data were produced by immunoSEQ multiplex PCR, yet TCRdb's version contains in-frame clones alone and is incomplete. The repertoire includes roughly 80,000 clones, more than 85% of them detected once, and approximately 0.7% sits in the top ten. The material was CD4+ or CD8+ T cells sorted from blood, obtained in a trial of the OX40 agonist ivuxolimab. The receptor set was obtained from an adult with an advanced solid tumor such as melanoma, head and neck, liver or kidney cancer.

The chain uses TRBV5-1 and TRBJ2-7, with D uncertain. The CDR3 contains 13 residues. V lost 0 bases to trimming and J lost 2 bases, with 6 bases between them. CDR1 is SGHRS and CDR2 is YFSETQ in the germline V gene. DNA for the CDR3: TGCGCCAGCAGCTTGGTCGCGCCCTACGAGCAGTACTTC. This codes for CASSLVAPYEQYF.

This clone has a single count. This chain connects TRBV18 to TRBJ1-2, with a tentative D call TRBD1 (5 bases). Germline-derived CDR1 and CDR2 are KGHSH and LQKENI. The CDR3 has 14 residues. The ends were cut back, 3 bases at V and 1 base at J, with 9 bases in the middle. CDR3 coding DNA: TGTGCCAGCTCACCTGCAGGGAGTAACTATGGCTACACCTTC. This sequence encodes CASSPAGSNYGYTF.

The rearrangement joins TRBV7-3 to TRBJ2-2; TRBD1 is a possible D gene (5 bases). V gave up 0 bases and J gave up 4 bases, with 9 bases separating them. Germline-derived CDR1 and CDR2 are SGHTA and FQGTGA. This CDR3 has 15 amino acids. The CDR3 DNA is TGTGCCAGCAGCTTAACCCCAAGGGGCACCGGGGAGCTGTTTTTT. This gives the protein CASSLTPRGTGELFF.

The chain joins TRBV5-1 to TRBJ2-1; a possible D gene is TRBD2 (5 bases). The V and J ends lost 0 bases and 8 bases respectively, with 9 bases between them. Per the germline V gene, CDR1 is SGHRS and CDR2 is YFSETQ. The CDR3 runs 13 residues. CDR3: CASSLVASYEQFF. For the CDR3, the DNA is TGCGCCAGCAGCTTGGTAGCGAGTTATGAGCAGTTCTTC.

V and J are TRBV5-1 and TRBJ2-2; unclear D gene. V was clipped by 5 bases and J by 0 bases, with 5 bases between them. CDR1 and CDR2 (germline): SGHRS, YFSETQ. The CDR3 spans 13 residues. The CDR3: CASSPSNTGELFF. As DNA, the CDR3 is TGCGCCAGCAGTCCTTCGAACACCGGGGAGCTGTTTTTT. The whole variable domain, filled in from reference TRBV5-1 and TRBJ2-2, reads KAGVTQTPRYLIKTRGQQVTLSCSPISGHRSVSWYQQTPGQGLQFLFEYFSETQRNKGNFPGRFSGRQFSNSRSEMNVSTLELGDSALYLCASSPSNTGELFFGEGSRLTVL.

The chain employs TRBV11-3 and TRBJ1-1; D uncertain. The V end was cut by 0 bases, the J end by 0 bases, with 5 bases between. The length of the CDR3 is 14 residues. The V gene's germline CDR1 is SGHNT and CDR2 YENEEA. The CDR3 here is CASSLDPMNTEAFF. CDR3 in DNA: TGTGCCAGCAGCTTAGATCCCATGAACACTGAAGCTTTCTTT.

The CDR3 spells CASSLETRDEQYF. CDR3 nucleotide sequence: TGTGCCAGCAGCTTGGAGACTAGAGACGAGCAGTACTTC. The J gene is TRBJ2-7, the V gene TRBV5-4; a weak D match, TRBD2 (6 bases). Trimming left V 0 bases short and J 5 bases short, with 9 bases between. The CDR3 has 13 residues. Germline CDR1 SGHNT, CDR2 YYREEE (reference sequence).

The chain joins TRBV18 to TRBJ1-4; D remains ambiguous. V lost 5 bases, J lost 3 bases, and 16 bases lay in between. The CDR3 spans 16 residues. Per germline, CDR1 KGHSH and CDR2 LQKENI. The CDR3 loop reads CASSYGSPRANEKLFF. The DNA for the CDR3 is TGTGCCAGCTCATACGGGTCGCCCCGGGCTAATGAAAAACTGTTTTTT.

This chain connects TRBV19 to TRBJ1-5, with D maybe TRBD1 (5 bases). V was pared by 2 bases and J by 2 bases, with 13 bases between. CDR3 length equals 16 residues. The V gene's germline CDR1 is LNHDA and CDR2 SQIVND (reference sequence). For the CDR3, the DNA is TGTGCCAGTAGTATACTTAACGGGGCTCGCAATCAGCCCCAGCATTTT. Its protein is CASSILNGARNQPQHF. Drawing the rest from reference TRBV19 and TRBJ1-5, the complete variable domain is DGGITQSPKYLFRKEGQNVTLSCEQNLNHDAMYWYRQDPGQGLRLIYYSQIVNDFQKGDIAEGYSVSREKKESFPLTVTSAQKNPTAFYLCASSILNGARNQPQHFGDGTRLSIL.

V gene TRBV7-2 combines with J gene TRBJ2-7; D remains ambiguous. This CDR3 has 13 residues. The V gene's germline CDR1 is SGHTA and CDR2 FQGNSA. Trimming took off 5 bases at V and 4 bases at J, with 12 bases between the two ends. The CDR3 is CASSPLSGYEQYF. CDR3 in DNA: TGTGCCAGCAGCCCTTTGTCCGGGTACGAGCAGTACTTC.

The chain employs TRBV5-8 and TRBJ1-5; D unclear. The ends were cut back, 4 bases at V and 2 bases at J, with 16 bases in the middle. Germline V lookup: CDR1 SGHTS, CDR2 YDEGEE. The CDR3 consists of 16 residues. This CDR3 reads CASSPGWRKGNQPQHF. CDR3 DNA: TGTGCCAGCAGCCCGGGGTGGAGGAAGGGCAATCAGCCCCAGCATTTT.

This clone was detected once. The chain links TRBV19 to TRBJ1-5, with no clear D. This CDR3 region has 14 residues. With 3 bases removed from V and 2 bases from J, the gap between germline ends came to 8 bases. The germline V gene encodes CDR1 LNHDA and CDR2 SQIVND (reference sequence). The CDR3 loop reads CASSILLGNQPQHF. DNA of the CDR3: TGTGCCAGTAGTATTTTGCTCGGCAATCAGCCCCAGCATTTT.

The chain links TRBV7-3 to TRBJ2-1, with 11 bases aligning to TRBD2. The CDR3 covers 15 residues. Unmatched junction bases numbered 3, after V lost 5 bases and J lost 3 bases. Per germline, CDR1 SGHTA and CDR2 FQGTGA. The CDR3 region has the DNA TGTGCCAGCAGCCCAGGACTAGCGGGCTACAATGAGCAGTTCTTC. Its protein is CASSPGLAGYNEQFF.

The chain couples TRBV10-3 to TRBJ1-2; D perhaps matches TRBD1 (5 bases). CDR3 length: 13 amino acids. Germline-derived CDR1 and CDR2 are ENHRY and SYGVKD. V was cut by 0 bases and J by 6 bases, with 8 bases left in between. CDR3 in amino acids: CAISESRGDGYTF. The CDR3 DNA sequence: TGTGCCATCAGTGAGTCGAGGGGCGATGGCTACACCTTC.

This sequence joins TRBV5-1 and TRBJ2-7; 9 bases align to TRBD2. The V segment lost 7 bases and the J segment 0 bases; nucleotides outside the gene matches: 8. Germline assignment: CDR1 SGHRS and CDR2 YFSETQ. The CDR3 is 15 amino acids. The CDR3 sequence is CASARLADSSYEQYF. The CDR3 DNA follows: TGCGCCAGCGCAAGACTAGCGGATTCCTCCTACGAGCAGTACTTC. Combining the CDR3 with reference TRBV5-1 and TRBJ2-7 gives the whole variable domain KAGVTQTPRYLIKTRGQQVTLSCSPISGHRSVSWYQQTPGQGLQFLFEYFSETQRNKGNFPGRFSGRQFSNSRSEMNVSTLELGDSALYLCASARLADSSYEQYFGPGTRLTVT.

The J gene is TRBJ2-2, the V gene TRBV15; D is possibly TRBD2 (6 bases). Deletions cut 5 bases from V and 4 bases from J, with 14 bases between. The CDR3 consists of 15 residues. CDR1 and CDR2 from the germline V gene are LNHNV and YYDKDF (reference sequence). The CDR3, as DNA: TGTGCCACCAGCGGGGGGACCGACGGCACCGGGGAGCTGTTTTTT. This codes for CATSGGTDGTGELFF.

This clone was recorded only once. This chain links TRBV19 with TRBJ1-4, with TRBD1 as a possible D gene (5 bases). This CDR3 region has 16 residues. The germline V gene encodes CDR1 LNHDA and CDR2 SQIVND (reference sequence). The V and J ends lost 1 base and 7 bases respectively, with 16 bases between them. DNA for the CDR3: TGTGCCAGTAGTATAGTAGGGGCCGGCGGACGTGAAAAACTGTTTTTT. Translating it yields CASSIVGAGGREKLFF.

V is TRBV5-1 and J is TRBJ1-3, with no clear D. The CDR3 runs 14 residues. Germline V gene data show CDR1 as SGHRS and CDR2 as YFSETQ. Trimming removed 2 bases at V and 0 bases at J, with 6 bases between. CDR3 in DNA: TGCGCCAGCAGCTTAGCGAACTCTGGAAACACCATATATTTT. Its translation: CASSLANSGNTIYF.

The chain combines TRBV6-6 with TRBJ1-2; D possibly corresponds to TRBD1 (5 bases). The V end was cut by 8 bases, the J end by 3 bases, with 10 bases between. This CDR3 spans 12 amino acids. Germline V gene sequence: CDR1 MNHNY, CDR2 SVGAGI (reference sequence). CDR3: CASSTGDYGYTF. CDR3 DNA sequence: TGTGCCAGCTCTACAGGCGACTATGGCTACACCTTC.

This chain joins TRBV4-3 and TRBJ1-1; a possible D gene is TRBD1 (6 bases). Looked up from germline, CDR1 is LGHNA and CDR2 is YSLEER. The germline V and J ends were trimmed by 4 bases and 4 bases, with 19 bases remaining between them. CDR3 length: 16 amino acids. The DNA for the CDR3 is TGCGCCAGCAGCCCATTCCTCGGGGGCCGCCTCACTGAAGCTTTCTTT. This codes for CASSPFLGGRLTEAFF.

This chain joins TRBV15 and TRBJ2-3; TRBD1 aligns across 8 bases. V shed 2 bases and J 5 bases; nucleotides not matched to a gene: 9. This CDR3 has 16 amino acids. Germline CDR1 reads LNHNV; CDR2 reads YYDKDF (reference sequence). CDR3 region: CATSRPETGAGDTQYF. CDR3 nucleotide sequence: TGTGCCACCAGCAGACCCGAGACAGGGGCCGGAGATACGCAGTATTTT.

CDR3 sequence (DNA): TGTGCCAGCAGCTTGCTGGGCGGGGAGCTGTTTTTT. Its translation: CASSLLGGELFF. This chain connects TRBV5-5 to TRBJ2-2; D gene ambiguous. V was cut by 1 base and J by 7 bases, with 5 bases left in between. Germline lookup yields CDR1 SGHKS and CDR2 YYEKEE (reference sequence). The CDR3 sequence is 12 residues long. Based on the CDR3 plus reference TRBV5-5 and TRBJ2-2, the full variable domain is DAGVTQSPTHLIKTRGQQVTLRCSPISGHKSVSWYQQVLGQGPQFIFQYYEKEERGRGNFPDRFSARQFPNYSSELNVNALLLGDSALYLCASSLLGGELFFGEGSRLTVL.

The genes are TRBV15 and TRBJ2-1, with TRBD2 matching over 10 bases. This CDR3 region has 14 residues. Trimming removed 8 bases from V and 6 bases from J; junction bases left unmatched: 7. Looked up from germline, CDR1 is LNHNV and CDR2 is YYDKDF (reference sequence). CDR3 DNA sequence: TGTGCCACCCAAGCTAGCGGGAGAATCAATGAGCAGTTCTTC. Translating gives CATQASGRINEQFF.

This clone was detected once. The chain recombines TRBV28 with TRBJ1-3; possible D gene TRBD1, 6 bases. Germline V CDR1 and CDR2: MDHEN, SYDVKM. The V gene lost 6 bases and the J gene lost 8 bases, with 17 bases spanning the gap. This CDR3 region has 14 residues. The CDR3 protein is CASRSDRVGYTIYF. The CDR3 nucleotides read TGTGCCAGCAGATCGGACAGAGTCGGCTACACCATATATTTT.

The V call is TRBV2, the J call TRBJ2-3; D perhaps matches TRBD2 (6 bases). The V end was cut by 6 bases, the J end by 1 base, with 20 bases between. Germline loops: CDR1 SNHLY, CDR2 FYNNEI. The CDR3 has 17 residues. Written as DNA, the CDR3 is TGTGCCAGCAGGGGACTGAGGTCAGGTGTCGGCACAGATACGCAGTATTTT. Amino acid sequence: CASRGLRSGVGTDTQYF.

This clone was detected a few times. This rearrangement joins TRBV2 to TRBJ2-2; 9 nucleotides match TRBD1. The CDR3 is 13 residues long. Per the germline V gene, CDR1 is SNHLY and CDR2 is FYNNEI. Trimming removed 5 bases from V and 6 bases from J; junction bases left unmatched: 1. The CDR3 DNA reads TGTGCCAGCAGTTGGACAGGGGCCGGGGAGCTGTTTTTT. This encodes CASSWTGAGELFF.

This clone was found a few times. The V call is TRBV27, the J call TRBJ2-2, with TRBD2 matching over 13 bases. The CDR3 is 17 amino acids. The germline V gene encodes CDR1 MNHEY and CDR2 SMNVEV (reference sequence). Trimming removed 9 bases from V and 5 bases from J; junction bases left unmatched: 12. The CDR3 DNA reads as TGTGCCAGTCGACTAGCGGGAGGTAGGGCCGCGACCGGGGAGCTGTTTTTT. It encodes CASRLAGGRAATGELFF.

The sample holds one count of this clone. The chain combines TRBV19 with TRBJ1-1; D not resolved. The CDR3 covers 14 residues. V was clipped by 5 bases and J by 3 bases, with 13 bases between them. The germline V gene encodes CDR1 LNHDA and CDR2 SQIVND (reference sequence). The DNA of the CDR3 is TGTGCCAGTAGTTTGGACCGACCTCACACTGAAGCTTTCTTT. The encoded protein is CASSLDRPHTEAFF.

The CDR3 protein is CASSFDRLSYEQYF. The CDR3 region has the DNA TGTGCCAGCAGCTTCGACCGACTTTCCTACGAGCAGTACTTC. The chain is built from TRBV5-6 and TRBJ2-7; unclear D gene. Trimming stripped 2 bases from V and 1 base from J, with 10 bases between. This CDR3 has 14 residues. Germline CDR1 reads SGHDT; CDR2 reads YYEEEE. Filled out from reference TRBV5-6 and TRBJ2-7, the complete variable domain reads DAGVTQSPTHLIKTRGQQVTLRCSPKSGHDTVSWYQQALGQGPQFIFQYYEEEERQRGNFPDRFSGHQFPNYSSELNVNALLLGDSALYLCASSFDRLSYEQYFGPGTRLTVT.

J is TRBJ2-7 and V is TRBV5-6; 9 nucleotides agree with TRBD1. The CDR3 covers 14 residues. The junction had 9 bases not matched to a gene; V was cut back by 4 bases and J by 7 bases. Germline loops: CDR1 SGHDT, CDR2 YYEEEE. CDR3: CASSHAGQGVEQYF. In DNA form, the CDR3 reads TGTGCCAGCAGCCACGCGGGACAGGGTGTTGAGCAGTACTTC.